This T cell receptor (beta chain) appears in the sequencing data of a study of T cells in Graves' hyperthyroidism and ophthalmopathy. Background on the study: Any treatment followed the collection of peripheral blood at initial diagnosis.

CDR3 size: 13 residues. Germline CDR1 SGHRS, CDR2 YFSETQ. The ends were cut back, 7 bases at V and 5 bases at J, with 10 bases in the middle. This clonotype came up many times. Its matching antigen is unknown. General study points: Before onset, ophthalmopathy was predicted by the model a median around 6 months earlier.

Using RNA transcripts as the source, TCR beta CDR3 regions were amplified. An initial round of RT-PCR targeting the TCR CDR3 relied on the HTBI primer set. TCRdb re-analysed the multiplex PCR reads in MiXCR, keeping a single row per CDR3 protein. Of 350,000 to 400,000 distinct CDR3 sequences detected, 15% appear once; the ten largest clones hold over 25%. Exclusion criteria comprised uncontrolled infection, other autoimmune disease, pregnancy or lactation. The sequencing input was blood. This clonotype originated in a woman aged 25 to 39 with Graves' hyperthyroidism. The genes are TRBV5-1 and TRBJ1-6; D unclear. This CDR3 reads CASGLKDNSPLHF. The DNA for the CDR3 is TGCGCCAGCGGATTGAAGGATAATTCACCCCTCCACTTT.